The 3 T cell receptor beta chains below were found in one sample sequenced in a study of blood T cell repertoires in COVID-19. Assay: immunoSEQ multiplex PCR; the TCRdb copy retains only in-frame clones and omits some. Here the sample spans 200,000 or so clones, roughly 85% being singletons. Sequencing was carried out using peripheral blood. The receptors derive from a woman aged 25-40 years with acute or convalescent COVID-19.

This clone appeared a few times. This chain connects TRBV28 to TRBJ2-1; 12 bases line up with TRBD2. Per the germline V gene, CDR1 is MDHEN and CDR2 is SYDVKM. With 3 bases clipped from V and 8 bases from J, the junction kept 8 bases outside the gene matches. This CDR3 is built from 16 residues. CDR3 protein: CASSLALAGGHHEQFF. Here the CDR3 DNA reads TGTGCCAGCAGTTTGGCCCTAGCGGGGGGGCACCATGAGCAGTTCTTC.

The rearrangement joins TRBV27 to TRBJ2-4, with TRBD1 as a possible D gene (5 bases). CDR1 and CDR2 (germline): MNHEY, SMNVEV (reference sequence). V lost 6 bases and J lost 3, with 15 bases in between. The CDR3 extends over 15 amino acids. The CDR3 sequence is CASSSRSGHKNIQYF. The CDR3 nucleotides are TGTGCCAGCAGCTCTCGGTCAGGACACAAAAACATTCAGTACTTC.

The rearrangement links TRBV19 to TRBJ2-1; D unclear. The CDR3 has 13 residues. The V gene lost 1 base and the J gene lost 6 bases, with 7 bases spanning the gap. Germline assignment: CDR1 LNHDA and CDR2 SQIVND (reference sequence). CDR3 in amino acids: CASSIGNTNEQFF. The DNA of the CDR3 is TGTGCCAGTAGTATAGGTAACACCAATGAGCAGTTCTTC.